The present entry profiles one T cell receptor beta chain with its context. The data were taken from a study of cytomegalovirus exposure and HLA in healthy donors. CDR3 length: 15 amino acids. Trimming at V came to 7 bases and at J to 6 bases, leaving 6 bases not matched to a gene. The V gene's germline CDR1 is LNHDA and CDR2 SQIVND (reference sequence). The PCR had 60 Vbeta and 13 Jbeta primers. Libraries were prepared by immunoSEQ multiplex PCR; TCRdb keeps only in-frame clonotypes and omits some of them. The sample has about 160,000 clones; approximately 90% are singletons. This chain uses TRBV19 with TRBJ2-1, with 13 bases aligning to TRBD2. This clonotype was obtained from a young woman in good health and CMV-seronegative. Sequenced material: PBMCs. The CDR3 DNA reads as TGTGCCAGTACCCAACTAGCGGGGGGGCGCAATGAGCAGTTCTTC. Its protein is CASTQLAGGRNEQFF. Combining the CDR3 with reference TRBV19 and TRBJ2-1 gives the whole variable domain DGGITQSPKYLFRKEGQNVTLSCEQNLNHDAMYWYRQDPGQGLRLIYYSQIVNDFQKGDIAEGYSVSREKKESFPLTVTSAQKNPTAFYLCASTQLAGGRNEQFFGPGTRLTVL.